These T cell receptor beta chains were read from a single sample in a study of T cell changes during pregnancy in multiple sclerosis. Here immunoSEQ multiplex PCR was the method, and the copy in TCRdb shows in-frame clones only, minus some. Among some 45,000 clones listed, 85% to 95% were seen once. The sequencing here drew on CD8+ T cells from peripheral blood mononuclear cells, taken in the first trimester of pregnancy. The receptors shown here come from a female donor with multiple sclerosis, enrolled in a pregnancy study. Each CDR3 is given with its conserved first and last residue. Fields, in order: D gene, J gene, CDR3 length, V gene, clone size, CDR3 protein, CDR3 DNA. The D gene is left open where the match is weak. The size of a clone is reported for some rows only, either as once, few or many, or as a class for expanded clones.

-	TRBJ1-3	14	TRBV7-8	-	CASSSLNSGNTIYF	TGTGCCAGCAGCTCACTCAACTCTGGAAACACCATATATTTT
TRBD2	TRBJ2-7	14	TRBV7-9	-	CASSPGDYSYEQYF	TGTGCCAGCAGCCCTGGGGACTACTCCTACGAGCAGTACTTC
-	TRBJ1-1	14	TRBV4-1	-	CASSQGQDNTEAFF	TGCGCCAGCAGCCAAGGGCAGGATAACACTGAAGCTTTCTTT
-	TRBJ1-1	15	TRBV27	-	CASSLSLGPNTEAFF	TGTGCCAGCAGTTTAAGTCTGGGGCCAAACACTGAAGCTTTCTTT
TRBD2	TRBJ2-1	15	TRBV6-4	once	CASSELAGGGNEQFF	TGTGCCAGCAGTGAACTAGCGGGAGGGGGCAATGAGCAGTTCTTC
TRBD2	TRBJ2-1	14	TRBV6-1	once	CASMGGDGLDEQFF	TGTGCCAGCATGGGGGGGGACGGGTTGGATGAGCAGTTCTTC
-	TRBJ2-3	16	TRBV30	-	CAWSVLGGFSTDTQYF	TGTGCCTGGAGTGTACTTGGGGGGTTTAGCACAGATACGCAGTATTTT
-	TRBJ1-2	14	TRBV10-3	-	CAISEFGGANGYTF	TGTGCCATCAGTGAGTTCGGGGGGGCGAATGGCTACACCTTC
TRBD1	TRBJ1-2	14	TRBV4-2	-	CASGQVTGSDGYTF	TGTGCCAGCGGCCAAGTGACAGGGTCGGATGGCTACACCTTC
TRBD2	TRBJ2-2	17	TRBV14	-	CASSQDIGLGDTGELFF	TGTGCCAGCAGCCAAGATATCGGACTAGGGGACACCGGGGAGCTGTTTTTT
-	TRBJ1-4	15	TRBV2	-	CASWSPGGLNEKLFF	TGTGCCAGCTGGTCGCCGGGGGGCCTAAATGAAAAACTGTTTTTT
-	TRBJ2-7	12	TRBV5-1	-	CASSLSGYEQYF	TGCGCCAGCAGTCTTTCAGGGTATGAGCAGTACTTC
TRBD1	TRBJ1-2	15	TRBV7-3	-	CASSFGQAGDYGYTF	TGTGCCAGCAGCTTCGGACAGGCCGGGGACTATGGCTACACCTTC
-	TRBJ2-1	12	TRBV7-8	-	CASSLGGVPQFF	TGTGCCAGCAGCTTAGGTGGAGTTCCGCAGTTCTTC
TRBD2	TRBJ2-7	14	TRBV9	once	CASSKDGTIYEQYF	TGTGCCAGCAGCAAAGACGGGACTATCTACGAGCAGTACTTC
TRBD1	TRBJ2-7	13	TRBV7-9	-	CAGARTGSYEQYF	TGTGCCGGCGCCCGGACAGGCTCCTACGAGCAGTACTTC
TRBD2	TRBJ2-1	16	TRBV18	-	CASSPGVLAGEYEQFF	TGTGCCAGCTCACCTGGGGTACTAGCGGGAGAGTATGAGCAGTTCTTC
TRBD1	TRBJ2-7	14	TRBV19	-	CASREGQGPAEQYF	TGTGCCAGTAGGGAAGGACAGGGGCCAGCCGAGCAGTACTTC
TRBD2	TRBJ2-7	14	TRBV5-8	-	CASSLGGRSYEQYF	TGTGCCAGCAGCTTGGGCGGGAGGTCCTACGAGCAGTACTTC
-	TRBJ2-3	16	TRBV6-4	few	CASSDEAAGGTDTQYF	TGTGCCAGCAGTGACGAAGCGGCAGGGGGCACAGATACGCAGTATTTT
TRBD2	TRBJ2-7	16	TRBV28	-	CASSLGLAGVPYEQYF	TGTGCCAGCAGTTTAGGGCTAGCGGGAGTTCCCTACGAGCAGTACTTC
-	TRBJ1-1	13	TRBV19	-	CASSSGLWTEAFF	TGTGCCAGTAGTTCGGGTCTTTGGACTGAAGCTTTCTTT
TRBD1	TRBJ2-7	13	TRBV6-5	-	CASSATGSREQYF	TGTGCCAGCAGTGCGACAGGGAGTAGGGAGCAGTACTTC
-	TRBJ2-3	16	TRBV7-6	-	CASSLAVADSTDTQYF	TGTGCCAGCAGCTTAGCAGTGGCGGATAGCACAGATACGCAGTATTTT
TRBD1	TRBJ2-1	16	TRBV11-2	-	CASSFGQGATYNEQFF	TGTGCCAGCAGCTTCGGACAGGGGGCTACCTACAATGAGCAGTTCTTC
TRBD1	TRBJ1-2	17	TRBV27	-	CASSTGTGAFYNYGYTF	TGTGCCAGCAGCACCGGGACAGGGGCGTTTTATAACTATGGCTACACCTTC
TRBD1	TRBJ1-1	16	TRBV4-3	-	CASSQGLDRMNTEAFF	TGCGCCAGCAGCCAAGGCCTGGACAGGATGAACACTGAAGCTTTCTTT
-	TRBJ2-1	15	TRBV4-2	few	CASSQTRTDYNEQFF	TGTGCCAGCAGCCAAACAAGAACAGATTACAATGAGCAGTTCTTC
TRBD2	TRBJ2-1	17	TRBV28	-	CASSFHWTSGSVNEQFF	TGTGCCAGCAGTTTCCACTGGACTAGCGGGAGTGTCAATGAGCAGTTCTTC
TRBD1	TRBJ2-7	15	TRBV6-1	-	CASSVWTGGVYEQYF	TGTGCCAGCAGTGTGTGGACAGGGGGCGTTTACGAGCAGTACTTC
-	TRBJ2-7	17	TRBV18	-	CASSTSDGGGASYEQYF	TGTGCCAGCTCAACTAGTGATGGAGGGGGCGCATCCTACGAGCAGTACTTC
-	TRBJ1-1	12	TRBV5-6	-	CASSFGGTEAFF	TGTGCCAGCAGCTTCGGGGGCACTGAAGCTTTCTTT
-	TRBJ2-1	16	TRBV9	once	CASSGGQPRYVNEQFF	TGTGCCAGCAGCGGCGGACAGCCCCGTTACGTCAATGAGCAGTTCTTC
-	TRBJ2-5	11	TRBV20-1	-	CSAGTGETQYF	TGCAGTGCCGGTACGGGGGAGACCCAGTACTTC
-	TRBJ1-5	14	TRBV2	-	CASRSGDRDQPQHF	TGTGCCAGCAGGTCTGGAGACCGGGATCAGCCCCAGCATTTT
-	TRBJ1-5	16	TRBV4-1	once	CASSQVPAGRDQPQHF	TGCGCCAGCAGCCAAGTACCGGCTGGTCGGGATCAGCCCCAGCATTTT
-	TRBJ2-7	14	TRBV6-1	-	CATPGGGGLGEQYF	TGTGCCACACCTGGTGGCGGAGGGCTAGGCGAGCAGTACTTC
-	TRBJ1-2	15	TRBV27	-	CASSLSGGSGYGYTF	TGTGCCAGCAGTTTATCAGGAGGGAGCGGCTATGGCTACACCTTC
-	TRBJ1-5	16	TRBV6-6	-	CASSVGQLRSNQPQHF	TGTGCCAGCAGTGTCGGACAGCTTAGGAGCAATCAGCCCCAGCATTTT
TRBD1	TRBJ2-7	14	TRBV5-1	-	CASSLGQGAYEQYF	TGCGCCAGCAGCTTGGGACAGGGAGCCTACGAGCAGTACTTC
TRBD2	TRBJ2-7	14	TRBV28	-	CASSSGLARYEQYF	TGTGCCAGCAGTTCAGGACTAGCCCGCTACGAGCAGTACTTC
TRBD2	TRBJ2-1	12	TRBV30	-	CAWDGRGGEQFF	TGTGCCTGGGATGGTCGGGGGGGAGAGCAGTTCTTC